Detailed here is one TCR beta chain. The data originate from a study of technical replicates of blood from a few donors. Produced via immunoSEQ multiplex PCR; TCRdb's table is partial and in-frame only. The table includes tens of thousands of clones, approximately 90% detected once. Trimming removed 10 bases from V and 4 bases from J, with 13 bases in between. Germline CDR1 reads ENHRY; CDR2 reads SYGVKD. The CDR3 sequence is 13 residues long. The source material was PBMCs. The source of this sequence is a human donor in good health. Some clones in this sample may be carry-over from other donors' samples. The chain is built from TRBV10-3 and TRBJ1-4; D uncertain. The CDR3 DNA reads as TGTGCCACCGAAAGGGAGCGTAATGAAAAACTGTTTTTT. As protein: CATERERNEKLFF.